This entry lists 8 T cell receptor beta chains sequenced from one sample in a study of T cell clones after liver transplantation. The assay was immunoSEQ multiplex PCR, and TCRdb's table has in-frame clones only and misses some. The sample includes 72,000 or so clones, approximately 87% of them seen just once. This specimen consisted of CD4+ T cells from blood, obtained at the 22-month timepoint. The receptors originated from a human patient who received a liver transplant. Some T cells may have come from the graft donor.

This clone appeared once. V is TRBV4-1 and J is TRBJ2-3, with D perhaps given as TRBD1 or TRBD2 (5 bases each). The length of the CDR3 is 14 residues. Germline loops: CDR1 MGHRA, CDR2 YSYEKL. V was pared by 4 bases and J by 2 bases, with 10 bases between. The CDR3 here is CASSRDPHTDTQYF. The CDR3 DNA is TGCGCCAGCAGCCGGGACCCCCACACAGATACGCAGTATTTT.

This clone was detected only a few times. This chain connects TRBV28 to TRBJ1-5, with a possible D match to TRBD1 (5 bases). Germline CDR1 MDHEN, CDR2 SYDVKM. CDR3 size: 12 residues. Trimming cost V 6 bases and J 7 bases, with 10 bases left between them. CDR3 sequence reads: CASRIREQPQHF. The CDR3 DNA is TGTGCCAGCAGGATCAGGGAACAGCCCCAGCATTTT.

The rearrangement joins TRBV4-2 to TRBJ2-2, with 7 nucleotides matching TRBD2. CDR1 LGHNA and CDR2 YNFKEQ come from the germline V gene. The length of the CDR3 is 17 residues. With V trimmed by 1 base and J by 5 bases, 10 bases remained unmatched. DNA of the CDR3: TGTGCCAGCAGCCAAGTCGGACCCTTCGGGGGGACCGGGGAGCTGTTTTTT. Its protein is CASSQVGPFGGTGELFF.

CDR3 amino acids: CAISESRDTYNEQFF. The CDR3, as DNA: TGTGCCATCAGTGAGAGCCGGGATACCTACAATGAGCAGTTCTTC. The chain joins TRBV10-3 to TRBJ2-1, with D tentatively TRBD2 (5 bases). Trimming removed 2 bases from V and 2 bases from J, with 10 bases in between. Germline V gives CDR1 ENHRY, CDR2 SYGVKD. The CDR3 extends over 15 amino acids.

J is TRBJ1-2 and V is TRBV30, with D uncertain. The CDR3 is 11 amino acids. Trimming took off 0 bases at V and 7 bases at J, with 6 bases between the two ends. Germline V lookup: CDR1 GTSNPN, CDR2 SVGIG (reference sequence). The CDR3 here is CAWSVGGGYTF. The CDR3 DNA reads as TGTGCCTGGAGTGTTGGAGGTGGCTACACCTTC.

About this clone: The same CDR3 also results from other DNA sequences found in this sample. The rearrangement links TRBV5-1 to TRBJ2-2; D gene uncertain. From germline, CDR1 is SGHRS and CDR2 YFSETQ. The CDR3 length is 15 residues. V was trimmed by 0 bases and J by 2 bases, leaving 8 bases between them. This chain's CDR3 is CASSLVSTNTGELFF. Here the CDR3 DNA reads TGCGCCAGCAGCTTGGTCAGTACTAACACCGGGGAGCTGTTTTTT.

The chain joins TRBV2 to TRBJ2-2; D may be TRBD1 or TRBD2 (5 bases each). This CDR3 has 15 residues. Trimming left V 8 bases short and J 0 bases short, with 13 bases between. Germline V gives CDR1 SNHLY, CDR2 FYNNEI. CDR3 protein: CASDPGRTNTGELFF. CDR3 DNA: TGTGCCAGCGATCCGGGACGTACGAACACCGGGGAGCTGTTTTTT. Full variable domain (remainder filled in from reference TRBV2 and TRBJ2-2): EPEVTQTPSHQVTQMGQEVILRCVPISNHLYFYWYRQILGQKVEFLVSFYNNEISEKSEIFDDQFSVERPDGSNFTLKIRSTKLEDSAMYFCASDPGRTNTGELFFGEGSRLTVL.

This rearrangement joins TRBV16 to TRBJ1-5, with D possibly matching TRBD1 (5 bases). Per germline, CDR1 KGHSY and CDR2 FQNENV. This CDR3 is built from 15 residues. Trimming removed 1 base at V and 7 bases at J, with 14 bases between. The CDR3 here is CASSQLFGGGQPQHF. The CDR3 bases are TGTGCCAGCAGCCAATTATTTGGGGGGGGGCAGCCCCAGCATTTT.